The 7 T cell receptor beta chains below all came from one sample that was sequenced in a study of cytomegalovirus exposure and HLA in healthy donors (dated by TCRdb to about 2017). Library method: the immunoSEQ multiplex PCR assay. For the multiplex PCR, a mixture combining 60 forward primers for TCR Vbeta segments and 13 reverse primers for TCR Jbeta segments was used. TCRdb stores this immuneACCESS table with in-frame sequences only. Part of the clones is absent; in the studies checked, under half of the shortfall reflects unresolved V genes, and no reason is known for the rest. The sample's records list around 140,000 clones. Together, the top ten hold roughly 1.7% of the sample. Sequencing was done on a sample of PBMCs. The origin of the receptors is a woman in her forties in good health and CMV-seropositive.

The chain combines TRBV2 with TRBJ2-7, with D tentatively TRBD1 (6 bases). The CDR3 contains 14 residues. The V and J ends lost 4 bases and 3 bases respectively, with 13 bases between them. From germline, CDR1 is SNHLY and CDR2 FYNNEI. The CDR3 reads CASSGNRANYEQYF. CDR3 DNA sequence: TGTGCCAGCAGTGGGAACAGGGCTAACTACGAGCAGTACTTC. The whole variable domain, remainder taken from reference TRBV2 and TRBJ2-7, is EPEVTQTPSHQVTQMGQEVILRCVPISNHLYFYWYRQILGQKVEFLVSFYNNEISEKSEIFDDQFSVERPDGSNFTLKIRSTKLEDSAMYFCASSGNRANYEQYFGPGTRLTVT.

The rearrangement joins TRBV11-2 to TRBJ2-5, with unresolved D. Germline V gene data show CDR1 as SGHAT and CDR2 as FQNNGV. V gave up 7 bases and J gave up 0 bases, with 9 bases separating them. The CDR3 length is 13 residues. The CDR3 DNA reads as TGTGCCAGCACGCGCCGGTACCAAGAGACCCAGTACTTC. Amino acids: CASTRRYQETQYF.

The chain joins TRBV30 to TRBJ1-2, with TRBD1 matching over 7 bases. Per germline, CDR1 GTSNPN and CDR2 SVGIG (reference sequence). There are 12 residues in the CDR3. The ends lost 4 bases at V and 7 bases at J; junction bases unmatched: 6. CDR3 sequence reads: CAWTGGSGGYTF. The CDR3, as DNA: TGTGCCTGGACAGGGGGAAGCGGTGGCTACACCTTC.

The chain has TRBV18 and TRBJ2-5; 10 nucleotides match TRBD2. Germline V lookup: CDR1 KGHSH, CDR2 LQKENI. This CDR3 has 17 residues. The V segment lost 3 bases and the J segment 7 bases; nucleotides outside the gene matches: 14. CDR3 bases: TGTGCCAGCTCACCTATGGCCCAGCGGGAGGGCCAGGGGACCCAGTACTTC. Protein product: CASSPMAQREGQGTQYF.

The chain carries TRBV18 and TRBJ1-1; 8 nucleotides match TRBD1. With V trimmed by 4 bases and J by 0 bases, 1 base remained unmatched. The CDR3 covers 14 residues. Germline V gene sequence: CDR1 KGHSH, CDR2 LQKENI. The CDR3 sequence is CASSLTGVNTEAFF. The DNA for the CDR3 is TGTGCCAGCTCACTGACAGGGGTGAACACTGAAGCTTTCTTT.

The chain uses TRBV28 and TRBJ2-1; 10 bases fit TRBD2. J gave up 7 bases and V 5 bases, and 14 bases lay outside the gene matches. From germline, CDR1 is MDHEN and CDR2 SYDVKM. This CDR3 has 17 residues. In DNA, the CDR3 is TGTGCCAGCAGTGCCCCGGGACTAGCGATAGCTGGGAATGAGCAGTTCTTC. It translates to CASSAPGLAIAGNEQFF.

The rearrangement joins TRBV29-1 to TRBJ1-4; possibly TRBD1 for D (5 bases). Trimming removed 7 bases from V and 3 bases from J, with 12 bases in between. The length of the CDR3 is 13 residues. Germline CDR1 is SQVTM and CDR2 is ANQGSEA. For the CDR3, the DNA is TGCAGCGCTGGAGGGGCATCTAATGAAAAACTGTTTTTT. Translated: CSAGGASNEKLFF.